This T cell receptor beta chain derives from a study of blood T cell repertoires in COVID-19. Study-level information: The analysed material was cDNA or gDNA that came from T cells, B-cell-depleted T cells, or PBMCs.

Participants spanned ages about 18 to 90 years and resided in about 24 US areas. A case of COVID-19 had been met by exposed participants within 2 weeks before study entry. Original processing notes: Using reference gene primer amplification, nucleated cell counts were estimated. TCRdb's table, derived via immunoSEQ multiplex PCR, lists solely in-frame clones and lacks some. V, J and clone size reflect that table, while D and trimming were determined from the DNA. The sample carries under 300,000 clones, roughly 88% recorded once. The length of the CDR3 is 13 residues. V gave up 3 bases and J gave up 8 bases, with 13 bases separating them.

The sequence derives from a woman aged 40 to 50 who had been exposed to COVID-19. J is TRBJ1-1 and V is TRBV12-3 or TRBV12-4; D remains ambiguous. Sequencing was performed on PBMCs or T cells enriched from blood (not recorded which). The CDR3 region has the DNA TGTGCCAGCAGTTTCCCGACCGGGGAGGAAGCTTTCTTT. Translating gives CASSFPTGEEAFF.